This TCR beta chain was sequenced for a study of PD-L1 blockade in urothelial cancer. Sequencing was performed with immunoSEQ multiplex PCR; in TCRdb, only in-frame clones are kept and a portion is missing. The sample shows 71,000 or so clones, 85% to 90% of them seen only once. CDR1 is SGHRS, CDR2 YFSETQ, per germline. CDR3 length equals 15 residues. Germline trimming cut 3 bases from V and 4 bases from J; bases unmatched to any gene: 4. V is TRBV5-1 and J is TRBJ1-3, with TRBD1 matching 10 bases. The input for sequencing was PBMCs, taken around atezolizumab (anti-PD-L1) treatment. The receptor was isolated from a man aged 55-75 years with urothelial cancer. The CDR3 region has the DNA TGCGCCAGCAGCTCCGGGACAGGGGCAGGAAACACCATATATTTT. Translation gives CASSSGTGAGNTIYF.